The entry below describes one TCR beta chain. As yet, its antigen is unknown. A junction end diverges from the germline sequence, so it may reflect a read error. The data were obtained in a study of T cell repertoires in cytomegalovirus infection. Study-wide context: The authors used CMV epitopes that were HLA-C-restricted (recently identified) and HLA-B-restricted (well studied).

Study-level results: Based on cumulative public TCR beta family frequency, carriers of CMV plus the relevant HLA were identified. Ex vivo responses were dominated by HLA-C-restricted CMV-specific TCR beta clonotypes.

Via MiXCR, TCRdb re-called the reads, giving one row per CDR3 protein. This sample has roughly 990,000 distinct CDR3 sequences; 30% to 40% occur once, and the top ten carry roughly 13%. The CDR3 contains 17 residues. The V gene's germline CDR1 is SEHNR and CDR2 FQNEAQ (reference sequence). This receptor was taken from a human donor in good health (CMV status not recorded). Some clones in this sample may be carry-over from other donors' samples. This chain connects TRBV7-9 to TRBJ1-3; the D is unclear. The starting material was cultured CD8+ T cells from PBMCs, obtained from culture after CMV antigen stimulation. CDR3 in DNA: TGTGCCAGCAGCTCCCCTCGGGAAGTGATCTCTGGGAACACCATATATTTT. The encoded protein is CASSSPREVISGNTIYF.